Sequencing of this T cell receptor (beta chain) was carried out in a study of vaccination and CD4 T cells after COVID-19. Findings of the study overall: Convalescent patients saw a median about 85% of their reactive clones show up only after vaccination.

In the case of this clonotype: Its antigen is as yet unknown.

Treatment reported: approximately 11-day PBMC culture with coronavirus spike peptide pools or control peptides (ViraFEST assay). Wells contained 1.5 million to 2.5 million PBMCs each, and these were cultured with about 9.1 IU/ml IL-2 and 9.5 to 10 ug/ml peptide pools. This CDR3 has 11 amino acids. Germline V gene sequence: CDR1 SGHVS, CDR2 FNYEAQ. The ends were cut back, 3 bases at V and 3 bases at J, with 2 bases in the middle. Scientists ran DNA taken from cultured CD4+ T cells through the Oncomine TCR Beta short-read assay for sequencing. MiXCR was run by TCRdb on the PCR reads, yielding one entry per CDR3 protein. The sample holds 6,500 to 10,000 distinct CDR3 sequences; around 64% are singletons and the top ten take less than 40%.

The chain recombines TRBV7-6 with TRBJ2-5; no reliable D call. The source of this sequence is a human donor who had recovered from COVID-19. Input material: CD4+ T cells from blood, cultured in vitro. In nucleotides, the CDR3 is TGTGCCAGCAGCTTTAAAGAGACCCAGTACTTC. Translation gives CASSFKETQYF.